This TCR beta chain stems from a study of OX40 agonist ivuxolimab in advanced cancers. About the study: Three patients had partial responses: one hepatocellular carcinoma, two cutaneous melanoma.

The CDR3 is 13 residues long. The germline V gene encodes CDR1 MNHNS and CDR2 SASEGT. V gave up 7 bases and J gave up 0 bases, with 8 bases separating them. Worth noting for this clone: The antigen is not known.

Study results and limitations: CD4+ and CD8+ blood T cells expanded clonally by week 6 at 0.1 to 3.0 mg/kg.

Libraries were prepared by immunoSEQ multiplex PCR; TCRdb keeps only in-frame clonotypes and omits some of them. The sample lists 27,000 or so clones, roughly 84% occurring once. The sequencing here drew on CD4+ or CD8+ T cells sorted from blood, taken in a trial of the OX40 agonist ivuxolimab. The TCR sequence derives from an adult with an advanced solid tumor such as melanoma, head and neck, liver or kidney cancer. The chain couples TRBV6-1 to TRBJ2-3; tentatively, D is TRBD2 (5 bases). The CDR3 DNA reads as TGTGCCAGCAACGGCGGGAGCACAGATACGCAGTATTTT. Translated, it gives CASNGGSTDTQYF.